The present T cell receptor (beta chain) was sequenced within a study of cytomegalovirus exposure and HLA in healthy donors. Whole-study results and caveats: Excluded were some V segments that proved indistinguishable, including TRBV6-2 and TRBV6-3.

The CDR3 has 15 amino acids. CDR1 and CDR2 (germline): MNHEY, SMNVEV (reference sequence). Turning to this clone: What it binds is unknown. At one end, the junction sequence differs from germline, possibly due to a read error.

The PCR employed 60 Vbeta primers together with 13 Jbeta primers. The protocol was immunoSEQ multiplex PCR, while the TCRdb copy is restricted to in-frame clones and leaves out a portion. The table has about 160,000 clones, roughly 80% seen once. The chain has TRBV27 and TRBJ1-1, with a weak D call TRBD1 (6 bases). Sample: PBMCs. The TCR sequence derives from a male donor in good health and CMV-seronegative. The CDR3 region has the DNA TGTGCCAGCCTCCTAAGGGGGATGCTGAACCCTGAAGCTTTCTTT. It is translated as CASLLRGMLNPEAFF.